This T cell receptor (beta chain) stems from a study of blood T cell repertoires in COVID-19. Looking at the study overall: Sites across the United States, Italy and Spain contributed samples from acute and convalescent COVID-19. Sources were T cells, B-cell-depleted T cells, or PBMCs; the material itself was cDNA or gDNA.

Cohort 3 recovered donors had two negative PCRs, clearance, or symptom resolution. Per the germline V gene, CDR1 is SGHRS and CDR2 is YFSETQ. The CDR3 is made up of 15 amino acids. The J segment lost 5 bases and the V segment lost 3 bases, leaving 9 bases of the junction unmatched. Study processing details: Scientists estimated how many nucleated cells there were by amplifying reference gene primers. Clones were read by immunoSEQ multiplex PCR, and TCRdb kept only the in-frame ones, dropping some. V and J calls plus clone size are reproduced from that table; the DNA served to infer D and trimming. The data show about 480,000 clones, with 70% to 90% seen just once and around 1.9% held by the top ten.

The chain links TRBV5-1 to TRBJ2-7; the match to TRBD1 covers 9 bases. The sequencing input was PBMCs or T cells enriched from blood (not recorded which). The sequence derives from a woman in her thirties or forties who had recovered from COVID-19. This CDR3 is CASSSPGQGTDEQYF. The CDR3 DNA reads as TGCGCCAGCAGCTCCCCGGGACAGGGTACCGACGAGCAGTACTTC.